These 29 T cell receptor beta chains came from one sample sequenced in a study of Graves' ophthalmopathy and Graves' hyperthyroidism. CDR3 regions of TCR beta were amplified from RNA transcripts. Investigators did first-round RT-PCR with HTBI primers, then second-round multiplex PCR. MiXCR was run by TCRdb on the multiplex PCR reads, yielding one entry per CDR3 protein. Of roughly 700,000 distinct CDR3 sequences listed, 40% were seen once; the top ten hold approximately 43%. The sequenced material came from peripheral blood. The receptor source for this set is an adult man with Graves' ophthalmopathy.

This clonotype has just one count. This chain connects TRBV7-9 to TRBJ2-2, with TRBD2 matching over 9 bases. This CDR3 spans 12 amino acids. Germline V gives CDR1 SEHNR, CDR2 FQNEAQ (reference sequence). V dropped 6 bases and J dropped 15; count of bases not matched to a gene: 8. CDR3 in amino acids: CASSPGTSLLFF. The CDR3 nucleotides read TGTGCCAGCAGTCCCGGGACTAGCCTGTTGTTTTTT.

This sequence joins TRBV25-1 and TRBJ2-2, with a possible D match to TRBD1 (5 bases). Between the trimmed V and J ends, which lost 6 bases and 1 base, there was a span of 6 bases. The CDR3 is 13 amino acids. CDR1 is MGHDK, CDR2 SYGVNS, per germline. CDR3 bases: TGTGCCAGCAGGGACATGAACACCGGGGAGCTGTTTTTT. Translated, it gives CASRDMNTGELFF.

This rearrangement joins TRBV7-9 to TRBJ2-7, with a possible D match to TRBD1 (6 bases). Trimming took off 5 bases at V and 1 base at J, with 12 bases between the two ends. Germline CDR1 SEHNR, CDR2 FQNEAQ (reference sequence). The CDR3 is made up of 14 amino acids. Here the CDR3 reads CASSARGSSYEQYF. DNA of the CDR3: TGTGCCAGCAGCGCGAGGGGGTCTTCCTACGAGCAGTACTTC.

The V call is TRBV10-3, the J call TRBJ2-5, with TRBD2 as a possible D gene (6 bases). Germline V gene lookup returns CDR1 ENHRY and CDR2 SYGVKD. This CDR3 contains 15 residues. Trimming left V 10 bases short and J 3 bases short, with 21 bases between. CDR3 DNA: TGTGCCAGCACTACCGGGACTGGCGGGGAAGAGACCCAGTACTTC. It specifies CASTTGTGGEETQYF.

Turning to this clonotype: An end of the junction does not agree with germline; a read error may underlie this. The CDR3 reads CASSPTGGGQAFF. The CDR3 DNA reads TGTGCCAGCAGTCCCACAGGGGGCGGTCAAGCTTTCTTT. The gene calls are TRBV10-2 and TRBJ1-1; 9 bases match TRBD1. CDR3 length equals 13 residues. Per germline, CDR1 WSHSY and CDR2 SAAADI.

In its sample, this clonotype was seen a few times. V is TRBV7-9 and J is TRBJ2-7, with 7 bases that match TRBD2. J gave up 5 bases and V 7 bases, and 11 bases lay outside the gene matches. The CDR3 spans 14 residues. Germline lookup yields CDR1 SEHNR and CDR2 FQNEAQ (reference sequence). CDR3 DNA: TGTGCCAGCATGGTGGGGGGGATAAAACACGAGCAGTACTTC. It yields the protein CASMVGGIKHEQYF.

This clonotype was counted ten times or more. The CDR3 coding sequence is TGTGCCATCAGTGATGATAAGGGCATGGGGAGCTATGGCTACACCTTC. It encodes CAISDDKGMGSYGYTF. This chain uses TRBV10-3 with TRBJ1-2; D gene uncertain. Germline lookup yields CDR1 ENHRY and CDR2 SYGVKD. The CDR3 extends over 16 amino acids. V lost 3 bases and J 4 bases, leaving 18 bases between the germline ends.

This clonotype has more than one count but fewer than ten. The chain is built from TRBV7-9 and TRBJ1-4; 7 bases align to TRBD1. V shed 4 bases, J shed 0 bases, and the junction held 5 bases outside the gene matches. CDR3 length equals 16 residues. The germline V gene has CDR1 SEHNR and CDR2 FQNEAQ (reference sequence). This CDR3 reads CASSSGTATTNEKLFF. CDR3 DNA sequence: TGTGCCAGCAGCTCCGGGACAGCCACAACTAATGAAAAACTGTTTTTT. Combining the CDR3 with reference TRBV7-9 and TRBJ1-4 gives the whole variable domain DTGVSQNPRHKITKRGQNVTFRCDPISEHNRLYWYRQTLGQGPEFLTYFQNEAQLEKSRLLSDRFSAERPKGSFSTLEIQRTEQGDSAMYLCASSSGTATTNEKLFFGSGTQLSVL.

In its sample, this clonotype was seen a few times. The J gene is TRBJ1-1, the V gene TRBV4-2; D call uncertain. CDR1 and CDR2 from the germline V gene are LGHNA and YNFKEQ. With 4 bases removed from V and 5 bases from J, the gap between germline ends came to 14 bases. The CDR3 is 14 amino acids. This CDR3 reads CASSPQGSWTEAFF. DNA for the CDR3: TGTGCCAGCAGCCCACAAGGCAGCTGGACTGAAGCTTTCTTT.

This clonotype was found a few times. The V call is TRBV29-1, the J call TRBJ2-3; 10 nucleotides align to TRBD2. CDR1 SQVTM and CDR2 ANQGSEA come from the germline V gene. The CDR3 extends over 17 amino acids. Trimming cost V 1 base and J 1 base; bases outside gene matches: 8. The CDR3 here is CSVEGQRGGLGTDTQYF. The CDR3 region has the DNA TGCAGCGTTGAAGGACAGCGGGGGGGCTTAGGCACAGATACGCAGTATTTT.

The chain links TRBV19 to TRBJ1-6, with TRBD1 as a possible D gene (5 bases). Between the trimmed V and J ends, which lost 5 bases and 7 bases, there was a span of 12 bases. Germline loops: CDR1 LNHDA, CDR2 SQIVND (reference sequence). The length of the CDR3 is 14 residues. CDR3 sequence reads: CASSAQGRNSPLHF. The CDR3 DNA follows: TGTGCCAGTAGTGCGCAGGGACGCAATTCACCCCTCCACTTT.

The rearrangement joins TRBV24-1 to TRBJ1-5; D is perhaps TRBD1 (6 bases). Trimming took 5 bases from V and 5 from J, leaving 15 bases between them. This CDR3 is 15 amino acids long. Germline assignment: CDR1 KGHDR and CDR2 SFDVKD. CDR3 nucleotide sequence: TGTGCCACCAGTGTCCGGGGGGCAGGGGATCAGCCCCAGCATTTT. It translates to CATSVRGAGDQPQHF.

The chain is built from TRBV6-9 and TRBJ2-2; 8 nucleotides agree with TRBD2. CDR1 and CDR2 (germline): MNHGY, SVAAGI. The CDR3 runs to 20 residues. The V and J ends lost 4 bases and 2 bases, in that order; junction bases with no gene match: 18. CDR3 region: CASSLLRTSGTQYNTGELFF. The CDR3 DNA sequence: TGTGCCAGCAGTTTACTTCGAACTAGCGGTACACAATATAACACCGGGGAGCTGTTTTTT.

This clonotype was recorded at least ten times. The chain uses TRBV6-1 and TRBJ1-1; D remains ambiguous. Trimming took off 6 bases at V and 1 base at J, with 9 bases between the two ends. The CDR3 sequence is 13 residues long. Germline CDR1 MNHNS, CDR2 SASEGT. CDR3 region: CASRRGGNTEAFF. CDR3 nucleotide sequence: TGTGCCAGCAGACGGGGAGGGAACACTGAAGCTTTCTTT.

This clonotype was recorded once. The CDR3 loop is CASSPGRTGPYEQYF. The CDR3 coding sequence is TGTGCCAGCAGCCCAGGGAGGACAGGGCCCTACGAGCAGTACTTC. This chain links TRBV7-3 with TRBJ2-7; 8 nucleotides align to TRBD1. The germline CDR1 and CDR2 sequences are SGHTA and FQGTGA. V was pared by 5 bases and J by 2 bases, with 8 bases of the junction left unmatched. The CDR3 extends over 15 amino acids.

The sample holds many counts of this clonotype. CDR3 coding DNA: TGTGCCACCAGCAGATTAAGGGAATACGAGCAGTACTTC. Protein sequence: CATSRLREYEQYF. This chain connects TRBV15 to TRBJ2-7, with D uncertain. The CDR3 runs 13 residues. V was trimmed by 2 bases and J by 4 bases, leaving 9 bases between them. Germline V gene lookup returns CDR1 LNHNV and CDR2 YYDKDF (reference sequence).

The CDR3 bases are TGTGCCAGCAGTCCCCACACAGGGGGCGCCGCTGAAGCTTTCTTT. Its translation is CASSPHTGGAAEAFF. The chain links TRBV12-3 or TRBV12-4 to TRBJ1-1; 9 nucleotides line up with TRBD1. This CDR3 region has 15 residues. V was pared by 5 bases and J by 6 bases, with 10 bases of the junction left unmatched.

The sample holds a few counts of this clonotype. The gene calls are TRBV7-9 and TRBJ1-2; D is perhaps TRBD1 (6 bases). From germline, CDR1 is SEHNR and CDR2 FQNEAQ (reference sequence). CDR3 length: 14 amino acids. Trimming pared 5 bases from V and 3 bases from J, leaving 13 bases between. The CDR3 region has the DNA TGTGCCAGCAGCCCTATAGGGGGGGACTATGGCTACACCTTC. Its protein product is CASSPIGGDYGYTF.

This clonotype was seen repeatedly, ten times or more. CDR3 DNA: TGCAGTGCTAGAGTCTTCTACGAGCAGTACTTC. Protein product: CSARVFYEQYF. V usage is TRBV20-1 and J usage is TRBJ2-7; the D is unclear. The CDR3 contains 11 residues. V was trimmed by 1 base and J by 3 bases, leaving 4 bases between them. Germline assignment: CDR1 DFQATT and CDR2 SNEGSKA (reference sequence).

The CDR3 is CASRDYSSPYGYTF. In nucleotides, the CDR3 is TGTGCCAGCAGAGATTATTCCAGTCCCTATGGCTACACCTTC. The rearrangement joins TRBV2 to TRBJ1-2; no firm D call. V was clipped by 6 bases and J by 4 bases, with 15 bases between them. There are 14 residues in the CDR3. CDR1 is SNHLY and CDR2 is FYNNEI in the germline V gene.

The chain links TRBV10-3 to TRBJ1-2; TRBD1 matches at 7 bases. Trimming took 0 bases from V and 0 from J; bases not matched to a gene: 4. The germline CDR1 and CDR2 sequences are ENHRY and SYGVKD. The CDR3 spans 16 residues. The CDR3 loop reads CAISESRDRANYGYTF. For the CDR3, the DNA is TGTGCCATCAGTGAGTCGAGGGACAGAGCTAACTATGGCTACACCTTC.

As concerns this clonotype: Since a much larger clone is just one base distant, this may be a read error. The CDR3 region is CASSPSDSGAGETQYF. CDR3 DNA: TGTGCCAGCAGCCCCTCCGACTCAGGGGCGGGAGAGACCCAGTACTTC. The chain employs TRBV7-9 and TRBJ2-5; tentative D call: TRBD1 (6 bases). CDR1 is SEHNR and CDR2 is FQNEAQ in the germline V gene (reference sequence). The CDR3 extends over 16 amino acids. The V end was cut by 5 bases, the J end by 4 bases, with 20 bases between. Complete variable domain (other parts from reference TRBV7-9 and TRBJ2-5): DTGVSQNPRHKITKRGQNVTFRCDPISEHNRLYWYRQTLGQGPEFLTYFQNEAQLEKSRLLSDRFSAERPKGSFSTLEIQRTEQGDSAMYLCASSPSDSGAGETQYFGPGTRLLVL.

A few counts support this clonotype. The chain uses TRBV15 and TRBJ2-2; weak D call: TRBD2 (5 bases). Per germline, CDR1 LNHNV and CDR2 YYDKDF (reference sequence). V was clipped by 1 base and J by 2 bases, with 8 bases between them. The CDR3 extends over 15 amino acids. CDR3 in DNA: TGTGCCACCAGCAGAGCGGGGTCCAACACCGGGGAGCTGTTTTTT. It encodes CATSRAGSNTGELFF.

This clonotype has more than one count but fewer than ten. The chain couples TRBV7-9 to TRBJ2-2; D is perhaps TRBD2 (5 bases). Germline lookup yields CDR1 SEHNR and CDR2 FQNEAQ (reference sequence). Trimming removed 6 bases from V and 7 bases from J, with 15 bases in between. The CDR3 runs to 14 residues. The CDR3 is CASSFGNVIGELFF. The CDR3 nucleotides are TGTGCCAGCAGTTTCGGGAACGTCATCGGGGAGCTGTTTTTT.

This sequence joins TRBV11-1 and TRBJ1-5; D not certain. The V gene lost 3 bases and the J gene lost 4 bases, with 13 bases spanning the gap. CDR3 length equals 15 residues. The germline gives CDR1 SGHAT, CDR2 FQDESV (reference sequence). The CDR3 DNA sequence: TGTGCCAGCAGCTTGTCCCCCCAAGCAAATCAGCCCCAGCATTTT. It is translated as CASSLSPQANQPQHF.

The chain carries TRBV29-1 and TRBJ1-1; TRBD1 matches at 9 bases. J gave up 8 bases and V 8 bases, and 18 bases lay outside the gene matches. This CDR3 is built from 15 residues. Germline lookup yields CDR1 SQVTM and CDR2 ANQGSEA. CDR3 loop: CSPPPLDRGGREAFF. CDR3 coding DNA: TGCAGCCCACCCCCGTTGGACAGGGGTGGGAGGGAAGCTTTCTTT.

This clonotype was recorded only once. A read error may be the cause here, since a much bigger clone is one base away. The CDR3 does not end in the conserved phenylalanine or tryptophan, so this is likely a read error. The J gene is TRBJ1-2, the V gene TRBV29-1; 8 bases fit TRBD1. J was trimmed by 7 bases and V by 4 bases; bases with no gene match: 8. The CDR3 totals 13 residues. The germline V gene has CDR1 SQVTM and CDR2 ANQGSEA. CDR3: CSVVPPGGVGYTS. The CDR3 DNA reads as TGCAGCGTTGTCCCCCCAGGGGGCGTTGGCTACACCTCC.

There are a few counts of this clonotype. This chain links TRBV6-5 with TRBJ2-5; D is unclear. Between the trimmed V and J ends, which lost 6 bases and 1 base, there was a span of 15 bases. This CDR3 contains 15 residues. Germline V gives CDR1 MNHEY, CDR2 SVGAGI. The CDR3 protein is CASSLRPIPQETQYF. The CDR3 DNA follows: TGTGCCAGCAGCCTCCGTCCTATTCCCCAAGAGACCCAGTACTTC.

This clonotype was detected many times. This chain joins TRBV20-1 and TRBJ1-1; possibly TRBD1 for D (5 bases). V lost 7 bases and J lost 6, with 12 bases in between. Germline V CDR1 and CDR2: DFQATT, SNEGSKA (reference sequence). The CDR3 contains 11 residues. The CDR3 region has the DNA TGCAGTGGGGCAGGGCAAGCTGAAGCTTTCTTT. Its protein product is CSGAGQAEAFF.